A single sample gave rise to the 22 T cell receptor beta chains below, sequenced in a study of T cell changes during pregnancy in multiple sclerosis. Some clones are missing from TCRdb's copy, which holds only in-frame ones; the method was immunoSEQ multiplex PCR. The sample yields tens of thousands of clones, roughly 90% seen once. Sequencing used CD4+ T cells from peripheral blood mononuclear cells, obtained after pregnancy. The receptors derive from a female donor with multiple sclerosis, enrolled in a pregnancy study.

This chain joins TRBV19 and TRBJ2-4, with 13 bases that match TRBD2. The length of the CDR3 is 20 residues. The trim removed 6 bases at V and 0 bases at J, leaving 14 bases unmatched. Germline values: CDR1 LNHDA, CDR2 SQIVND (reference sequence). CDR3 amino acids: CASRDSAGTSGVPAKNIQYF. For the CDR3, the DNA is TGTGCCAGTAGGGATAGCGCAGGGACTAGCGGGGTCCCAGCCAAAAACATTCAGTACTTC. The full variable domain, with the rest looked up from reference TRBV19 and TRBJ2-4, is DGGITQSPKYLFRKEGQNVTLSCEQNLNHDAMYWYRQDPGQGLRLIYYSQIVNDFQKGDIAEGYSVSREKKESFPLTVTSAQKNPTAFYLCASRDSAGTSGVPAKNIQYFGAGTRLSVL.

The chain uses TRBV9 and TRBJ2-3; weak D call: TRBD2 (6 bases). CDR1 is SGDLS and CDR2 is YYNGEE in the germline V gene. The length of the CDR3 is 17 residues. V shed 0 bases and J shed 2 bases, with 16 bases lying between them. The CDR3 region has the DNA TGTGCCAGCAGCGTAGATGGTAGCGGTTCCCTCACAGATACGCAGTATTTT. It translates to CASSVDGSGSLTDTQYF. Full variable domain (outside the CDR3, taken from reference TRBV9 and TRBJ2-3): DSGVTQTPKHLITATGQRVTLRCSPRSGDLSVYWYQQSLDQGLQFLIQYYNGEERAKGNILERFSAQQFPDLHSELNLSSLELGDSALYFCASSVDGSGSLTDTQYFGPGTRLTVL.

The chain links TRBV2 to TRBJ1-2; D unclear. Trimming left V 7 bases short and J 4 bases short, with 13 bases between. This CDR3 comprises 13 residues. CDR1 is SNHLY, CDR2 FYNNEI, per germline. Here the CDR3 reads CASKDTGIYGYTF. In nucleotides, the CDR3 is TGTGCCAGCAAAGATACCGGGATCTATGGCTACACCTTC.

This clone was seen only once. The chain is built from TRBV6-5 and TRBJ2-2; D gene uncertain. The CDR3 sequence is 16 residues long. Germline-derived CDR1 and CDR2 are MNHEY and SVGAGI. The V end was cut by 2 bases, the J end by 2 bases, with 12 bases between. The CDR3 bases are TGTGCCAGCAGTTACAGAGGCGTTGGCAACACCGGGGAGCTGTTTTTT. This codes for CASSYRGVGNTGELFF.

The rearrangement joins TRBV6-6 to TRBJ2-7; 9 nucleotides agree with TRBD2. This CDR3 spans 14 amino acids. CDR1 is MNHNY and CDR2 is SVGAGI in the germline V gene (reference sequence). After removal of 6 bases from V and 0 bases from J, the junction contained 3 bases not matched to a gene. The CDR3 reads CASRPSGASYEQYF. The CDR3 DNA follows: TGTGCCAGCAGGCCTAGCGGGGCCTCCTACGAGCAGTACTTC.

The chain combines TRBV5-8 with TRBJ2-7; 7 bases match TRBD2. CDR1 and CDR2 (germline): SGHTS, YDEGEE. This CDR3 comprises 13 residues. Trimming took 3 bases from V and 3 from J; bases not matched to a gene: 3. CDR3: CASSSGLVYEQYF. The CDR3 nucleotides read TGTGCCAGCAGCTCAGGACTAGTCTACGAGCAGTACTTC.

This chain joins TRBV28 and TRBJ1-2; perhaps TRBD1 as D (6 bases). The length of the CDR3 is 14 residues. Germline loops: CDR1 MDHEN, CDR2 SYDVKM. Trimming removed 1 base at V and 6 bases at J, with 12 bases between. CDR3 DNA: TGTGCCAGCAGTTTATTAAGTACAGGGAATGGCTACACCTTC. Encoded protein: CASSLLSTGNGYTF.

A single count supports this clone. This chain joins TRBV10-3 and TRBJ2-5, with 9 nucleotides matching TRBD1. The J segment lost 5 bases and the V segment lost 5 bases, leaving 6 bases of the junction unmatched. This CDR3 contains 14 residues. The germline CDR1 and CDR2 sequences are ENHRY and SYGVKD. The CDR3 loop reads CAISRRQGGETQYF. In nucleotides, the CDR3 is TGTGCCATCAGTCGTCGACAGGGGGGGGAGACCCAGTACTTC.

V gene TRBV11-3 combines with J gene TRBJ1-6, with D perhaps matching TRBD1 (5 bases). Per germline, CDR1 SGHNT and CDR2 YENEEA. The V gene lost 8 bases and the J gene lost 9 bases, with 14 bases spanning the gap. The CDR3 is 13 amino acids. For the CDR3, the DNA is TGTGCCAGCGGGGCAGTACCTTCTTCACCCCTCCACTTT. This codes for CASGAVPSSPLHF.

This sequence joins TRBV27 and TRBJ2-3, with D uncertain. V was cut by 6 bases and J by 3 bases, with 13 bases left in between. The CDR3 runs to 14 residues. Germline V lookup: CDR1 MNHEY, CDR2 SMNVEV (reference sequence). Written as DNA, the CDR3 is TGTGCCAGCAGAGACCGGGTTGGAACAGATACGCAGTATTTT. It codes for CASRDRVGTDTQYF.

The chain carries TRBV2 and TRBJ2-7, with 13 nucleotides matching TRBD2. V shed 3 bases, J shed 1 base, and the junction held 12 bases outside the gene matches. CDR1 and CDR2 (germline): SNHLY, FYNNEI. This CDR3 is 19 amino acids long. The CDR3 region is CASSEGWALAGGPSYEQYF. The CDR3 coding sequence is TGTGCCAGCAGTGAGGGATGGGCACTAGCGGGAGGGCCGTCCTACGAGCAGTACTTC.

V usage is TRBV19 and J usage is TRBJ2-7; 8 bases map to TRBD2. The junction had 6 bases not matched to a gene; V was cut back by 4 bases and J by 4 bases. The CDR3 is 14 amino acids. Germline CDR1 LNHDA, CDR2 SQIVND (reference sequence). The CDR3 loop reads CASSTREAAYEQYF. CDR3 DNA: TGTGCCAGTAGTACGCGGGAGGCAGCGTACGAGCAGTACTTC.

CDR3 nucleotides: TGTGCCAGCAGCACTAGCGGGAGGGCGGCAGATACGCAGTATTTT. Translation: CASSTSGRAADTQYF. This chain connects TRBV11-3 to TRBJ2-3, with TRBD2 matching 13 bases. J was trimmed by 4 bases and V by 5 bases; bases with no gene match: 3. There are 15 residues in the CDR3. Germline V CDR1 and CDR2: SGHNT, YENEEA.

This clone was counted a single time. V is TRBV27 and J is TRBJ1-1, with 8 bases matching TRBD1. The V gene's germline CDR1 is MNHEY and CDR2 SMNVEV (reference sequence). V shed 9 bases, J shed 6 bases, and the junction held 15 bases outside the gene matches. The CDR3 runs 15 residues. CDR3 DNA sequence: TGTGCCAGTGAACCGAGGACAGGGAAGTTGTCTGAAGCTTTCTTT. It codes for CASEPRTGKLSEAFF.

The chain couples TRBV5-4 to TRBJ2-5; D is perhaps TRBD1 (6 bases). Germline assignment: CDR1 SGHNT and CDR2 YYREEE (reference sequence). This CDR3 is 14 amino acids long. V was clipped by 3 bases and J by 2 bases, with 11 bases between them. CDR3 protein: CASSSGTKQETQYF. CDR3 coding DNA: TGTGCCAGCAGCTCCGGGACAAAACAAGAGACCCAGTACTTC.

V is TRBV6-5 and J is TRBJ2-5; unclear D gene. Trimming took 2 bases from V and 4 from J, leaving 2 bases between them. This CDR3 contains 11 residues. Germline V gene sequence: CDR1 MNHEY, CDR2 SVGAGI. The CDR3 DNA reads as TGTGCCAGCAGTTACCGAGAGACCCAGTACTTC. It is translated as CASSYRETQYF.

The chain carries TRBV5-4 and TRBJ2-7; perhaps TRBD1 as D (6 bases). CDR3 length: 15 amino acids. Germline V gives CDR1 SGHNT, CDR2 YYREEE (reference sequence). With 0 bases removed from V and 4 bases from J, the gap between germline ends came to 14 bases. CDR3 amino acids: CASSLEAGEIYEQYF. The CDR3 DNA follows: TGTGCCAGCAGCTTGGAGGCAGGGGAAATATACGAGCAGTACTTC.

The chain combines TRBV7-2 with TRBJ1-5; the match to TRBD1 covers 8 bases. CDR3 length: 15 amino acids. Germline V gene sequence: CDR1 SGHTA, CDR2 FQGNSA. The junction had 8 bases not matched to a gene; V was cut back by 5 bases and J by 5 bases. CDR3 region: CASSIWTGIHQPQHF. CDR3 bases: TGTGCCAGCAGCATCTGGACAGGGATTCATCAGCCCCAGCATTTT.

The rearrangement links TRBV7-2 to TRBJ2-7; D possibly corresponds to TRBD1 (7 bases). V was pared by 1 base and J by 2 bases, with 12 bases between. CDR1 and CDR2 (germline): SGHTA, FQGNSA. CDR3 size: 15 residues. The CDR3 DNA reads as TGTGCCAGCAGCTTAGGCGCAGGGGGGACCTACGAGCAGTACTTC. It encodes CASSLGAGGTYEQYF.

The chain couples TRBV19 to TRBJ2-5; D perhaps matches TRBD2 (6 bases). This CDR3 has 12 residues. V gave up 4 bases and J gave up 5 bases, with 8 bases separating them. Germline V CDR1 and CDR2: LNHDA, SQIVND (reference sequence). CDR3 region: CASSTGRETQYF. Written as DNA, the CDR3 is TGTGCCAGTAGTACGGGGAGGGAGACCCAGTACTTC. Filled out from reference TRBV19 and TRBJ2-5, the complete variable domain reads DGGITQSPKYLFRKEGQNVTLSCEQNLNHDAMYWYRQDPGQGLRLIYYSQIVNDFQKGDIAEGYSVSREKKESFPLTVTSAQKNPTAFYLCASSTGRETQYFGPGTRLLVL.

The CDR3 spells CASSWGTKNTEAFF. For the CDR3, the DNA is TGTGCCAGCAGCTGGGGGACAAAGAACACTGAAGCTTTCTTT. The chain links TRBV5-4 to TRBJ1-1, with a weak D call TRBD1 (6 bases). Per germline, CDR1 SGHNT and CDR2 YYREEE (reference sequence). The CDR3 loop spans 14 amino acids. The V gene lost 3 bases and the J gene lost 1 base, with 10 bases spanning the gap.

This clone was recorded once. The V and J genes are TRBV2 and TRBJ2-3, with D perhaps matching TRBD2 (5 bases). The V end was cut by 7 bases, the J end by 8 bases, with 13 bases between. The CDR3 totals 12 residues. Looked up from germline, CDR1 is SNHLY and CDR2 is FYNNEI. The CDR3 is CASILTSGTQYF. Here the CDR3 DNA reads TGTGCCAGCATTCTAACTAGTGGTACGCAGTATTTT.